A selection of T cell receptor beta chains follows, all from one sample in a study of identical twins. TCRdb ran MiXCR on the 5' RACE reads and lists one entry per CDR3 protein. The sample comprises roughly 240,000 distinct CDR3 sequences, 6% to 8.5% of which are singletons, and about 5.8% rests with the top ten. This sample also appeared in a second study, on yellow fever vaccine responses in identical twins.

Sequenced input: CD8+ T cells sorted from blood. The receptors shown here come from a woman aged 18-29 years in good health. Each CDR3 is given with its conserved first and last residue. Each record gives: D gene, V gene, clone size, J gene, CDR3 DNA, CDR3 protein. The D gene is left open where the match is weak. Size is stated for part of the rows, as once, few or many counts, or as a class when the clone is expanded.

>.|TRBV2|few|TRBJ1-6
TGTGCCAGCAACTGGAGGGATAATTCACCCCTCCACTTT
CASNWRDNSPLHF
>TRBD1|TRBV7-6|few|TRBJ2-1
TGTGCCAGCAGTCCCGCATACGGGACAGTCAATGAGCAGTTCTTC
CASSPAYGTVNEQFF
>.|TRBV29-1|many|TRBJ2-1
TGCAGCGTGGAGCGTGGGGCTCGGTACAATGAGCAGTTCTTC
CSVERGARYNEQFF
>TRBD2|TRBV28|few|TRBJ2-7
TGTGCCAGCAGTTTATTGTCTAGCGGGACTCCCTACGAGCAGTACTTC
CASSLLSSGTPYEQYF
>TRBD2|TRBV6-4|.|TRBJ2-1
TGTGCCAGCAGTGACTCTAGCGGGAGTGGGAATGAGCAGTTCTTC
CASSDSSGSGNEQFF
>TRBD1|TRBV5-6|few|TRBJ1-1
TGTGCCAGCAGCTCCGGACAGGGGGTTGGTGTCACTGAAGCTTTCTTT
CASSSGQGVGVTEAFF
>TRBD2|TRBV5-6|few|TRBJ2-1
TGTGCCAGCAGCGCTAGCGGGAGAATCGATGAGCAGTTCTTC
CASSASGRIDEQFF
>.|TRBV14|.|TRBJ1-2
TGTGCCAGCAGCCAAGCCGGACGCGTTGGCTACACCTTC
CASSQAGRVGYTF
>.|TRBV9|many|TRBJ2-5
TGTGCCAGCAGCGTAGGAATACTGGCGGAGACCCAGTACTTC
CASSVGILAETQYF
>TRBD2|TRBV11-2|many|TRBJ2-3
TGTGCCAGCAAGGGCGGGAGGTCAGATACGCAGTATTTT
CASKGGRSDTQYF
>TRBD2|TRBV25-1|few|TRBJ2-1
TGTGCCAGCACGGGGGGGTGGCGCGATGAGCAGTTCTTC
CASTGGWRDEQFF